One T cell receptor beta chain is described in this entry. Its antigen is unknown. The entry originates in a study of T cell responses to AZD1222 COVID-19 vaccine. Study-wide findings and caveats: White British donors predominated, females outnumbered males, and clonal diversity was possibly underestimated. Unmutated variant regions reportedly attract nearly half of all spike-specific TCRs.

Second doses at about 4 or about 12 weeks were pooled. CDR3 length: 15 amino acids. The junction had 2 bases not matched to a gene; V was cut back by 2 bases and J by 0 bases. CDR1 MNHEY and CDR2 SMNVEV come from the germline V gene (reference sequence). Only in-frame clones appear in the TCRdb table, and some are missing; sequencing was by immunoSEQ multiplex PCR. This sample has 110,000 to 150,000 clones; roughly 90% occur once, and the top ten carry 1.9%. Sequencing was performed on peripheral blood, taken 28 days after the second AZD1222 dose. The receptor comes from an adult who received the AZD1222 COVID-19 vaccine. V gene TRBV27 combines with J gene TRBJ2-3; 7 bases match TRBD1. In DNA form, the CDR3 reads TGTGCCAGCAGTTTAGGGGACAGAAGCACAGATACGCAGTATTTT. Protein product: CASSLGDRSTDTQYF.